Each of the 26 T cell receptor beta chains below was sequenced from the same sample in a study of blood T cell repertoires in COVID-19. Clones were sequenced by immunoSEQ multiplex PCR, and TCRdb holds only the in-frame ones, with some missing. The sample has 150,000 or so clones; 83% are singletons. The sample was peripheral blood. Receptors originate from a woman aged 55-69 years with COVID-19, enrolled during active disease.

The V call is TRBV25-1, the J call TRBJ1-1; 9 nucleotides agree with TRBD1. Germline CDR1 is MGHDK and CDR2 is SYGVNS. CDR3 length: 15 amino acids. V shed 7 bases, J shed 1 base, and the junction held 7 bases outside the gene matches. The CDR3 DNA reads TGTGCCAGCAAAAGGACAGGGGTGTCGAACACTGAAGCTTTCTTT. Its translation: CASKRTGVSNTEAFF.

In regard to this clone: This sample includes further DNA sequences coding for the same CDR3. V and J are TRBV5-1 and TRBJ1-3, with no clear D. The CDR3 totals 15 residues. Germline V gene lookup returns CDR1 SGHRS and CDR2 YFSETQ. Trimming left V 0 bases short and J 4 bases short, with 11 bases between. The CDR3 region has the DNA TGCGCCAGCAGCTTGGATGGGAGAAGCGGAAACACCATATATTTT. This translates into CASSLDGRSGNTIYF.

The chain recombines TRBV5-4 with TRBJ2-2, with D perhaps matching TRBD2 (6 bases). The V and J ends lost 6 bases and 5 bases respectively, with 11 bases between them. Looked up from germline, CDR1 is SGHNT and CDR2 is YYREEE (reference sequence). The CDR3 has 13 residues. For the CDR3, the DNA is TGTGCCAGCACCCTCGGAGGGACCGGGGAGCTGTTTTTT. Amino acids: CASTLGGTGELFF.

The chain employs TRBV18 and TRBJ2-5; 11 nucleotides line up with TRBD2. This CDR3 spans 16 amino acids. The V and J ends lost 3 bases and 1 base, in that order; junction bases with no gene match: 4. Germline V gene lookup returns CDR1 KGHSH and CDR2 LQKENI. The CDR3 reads CASSPLAGGPQETQYF. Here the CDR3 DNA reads TGTGCCAGCTCACCTCTAGCGGGAGGACCCCAAGAGACCCAGTACTTC. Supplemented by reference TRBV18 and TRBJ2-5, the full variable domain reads NAGVMQNPRHLVRRRGQEARLRCSPMKGHSHVYWYRQLPEEGLKFMVYLQKENIIDESGMPKERFSAEFPKEGPSILRIQQVVRGDSAAYFCASSPLAGGPQETQYFGPGTRLLVL.

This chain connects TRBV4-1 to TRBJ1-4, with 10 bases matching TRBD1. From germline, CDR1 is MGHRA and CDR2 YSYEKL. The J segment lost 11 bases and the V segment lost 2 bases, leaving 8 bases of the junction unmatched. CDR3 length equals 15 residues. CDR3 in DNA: TGCGCCAGCAGCCAATCGACAGGGGGCCTGAATAAACTGTTTTTT. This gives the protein CASSQSTGGLNKLFF.

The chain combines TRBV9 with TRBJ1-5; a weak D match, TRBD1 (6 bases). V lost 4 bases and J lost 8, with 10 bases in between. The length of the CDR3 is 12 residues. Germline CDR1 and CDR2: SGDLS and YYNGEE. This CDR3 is CASSQGSEPQHF. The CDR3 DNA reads TGTGCCAGCAGCCAGGGGTCCGAGCCCCAGCATTTT.

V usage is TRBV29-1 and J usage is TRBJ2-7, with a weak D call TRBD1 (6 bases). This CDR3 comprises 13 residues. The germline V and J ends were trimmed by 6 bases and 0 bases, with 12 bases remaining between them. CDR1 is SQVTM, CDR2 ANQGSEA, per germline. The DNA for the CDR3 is TGCAGCGTCGCACAGGGAAACTCCTACGAGCAGTACTTC. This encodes CSVAQGNSYEQYF.

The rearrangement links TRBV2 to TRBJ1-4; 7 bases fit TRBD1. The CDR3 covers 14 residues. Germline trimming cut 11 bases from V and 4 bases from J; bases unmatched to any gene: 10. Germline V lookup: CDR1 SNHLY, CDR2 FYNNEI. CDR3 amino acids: CAGGRGQFNEKLFF. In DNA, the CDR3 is TGTGCCGGGGGCCGGGGACAGTTTAATGAAAAACTGTTTTTT.

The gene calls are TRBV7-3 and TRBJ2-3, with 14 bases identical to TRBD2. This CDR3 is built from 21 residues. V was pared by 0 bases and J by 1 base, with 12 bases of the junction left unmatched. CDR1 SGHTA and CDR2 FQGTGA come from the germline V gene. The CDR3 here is CASSLTLTGTSGRGRTDTQYF. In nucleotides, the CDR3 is TGTGCCAGCAGCTTAACCTTGACCGGGACTAGCGGGAGAGGGCGCACAGATACGCAGTATTTT.

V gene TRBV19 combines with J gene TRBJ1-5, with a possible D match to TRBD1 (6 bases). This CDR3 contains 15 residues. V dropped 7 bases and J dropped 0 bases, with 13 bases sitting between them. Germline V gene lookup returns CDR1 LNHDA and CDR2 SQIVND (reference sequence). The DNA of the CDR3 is TGTGCCAGTATACAGGGTCCGCTTAGCAATCAGCCCCAGCATTTT. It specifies CASIQGPLSNQPQHF. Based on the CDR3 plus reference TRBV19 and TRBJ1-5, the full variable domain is DGGITQSPKYLFRKEGQNVTLSCEQNLNHDAMYWYRQDPGQGLRLIYYSQIVNDFQKGDIAEGYSVSREKKESFPLTVTSAQKNPTAFYLCASIQGPLSNQPQHFGDGTRLSIL.

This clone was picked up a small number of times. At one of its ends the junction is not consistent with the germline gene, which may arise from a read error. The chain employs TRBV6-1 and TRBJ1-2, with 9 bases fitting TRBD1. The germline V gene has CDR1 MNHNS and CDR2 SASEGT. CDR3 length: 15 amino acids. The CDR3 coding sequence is TGTGCCAGCAGTCAAGCCACAGGGGGCGCGGGTGGCTACACCTTC. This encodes CASSQATGGAGGYTF.

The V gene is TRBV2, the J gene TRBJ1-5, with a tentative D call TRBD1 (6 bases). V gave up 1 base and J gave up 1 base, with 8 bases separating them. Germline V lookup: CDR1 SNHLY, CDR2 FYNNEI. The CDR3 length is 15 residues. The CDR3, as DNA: TGTGCCAGCAGTGAAGAGGGGGTGAGCAATCAGCCCCAGCATTTT. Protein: CASSEEGVSNQPQHF.

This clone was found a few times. The DNA for the CDR3 is TGTGCCAGCAGTGACGCGGGACAGCTTAATTCACCCCTCCACTTT. Translated, it gives CASSDAGQLNSPLHF. V and J are TRBV2 and TRBJ1-6; 7 bases fit TRBD1. V lost 3 bases to trimming and J lost 6 bases; unmatched junction nucleotides: 5. The CDR3 is made up of 15 amino acids. Per the germline V gene, CDR1 is SNHLY and CDR2 is FYNNEI.

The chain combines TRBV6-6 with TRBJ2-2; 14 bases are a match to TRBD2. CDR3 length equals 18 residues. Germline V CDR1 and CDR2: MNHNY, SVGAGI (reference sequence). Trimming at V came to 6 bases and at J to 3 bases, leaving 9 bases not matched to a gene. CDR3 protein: CASRRGTSGSFDTGELFF. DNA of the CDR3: TGTGCCAGCAGGCGAGGGACTAGCGGGAGCTTCGACACCGGGGAGCTGTTTTTT.

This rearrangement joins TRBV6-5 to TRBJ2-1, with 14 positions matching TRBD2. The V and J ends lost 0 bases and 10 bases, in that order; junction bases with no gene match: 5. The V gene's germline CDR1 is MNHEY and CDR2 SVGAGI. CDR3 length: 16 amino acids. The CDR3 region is CASSYSGLAGVGEQFF. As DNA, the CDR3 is TGTGCCAGCAGTTACTCGGGACTAGCGGGAGTGGGGGAGCAGTTCTTC.

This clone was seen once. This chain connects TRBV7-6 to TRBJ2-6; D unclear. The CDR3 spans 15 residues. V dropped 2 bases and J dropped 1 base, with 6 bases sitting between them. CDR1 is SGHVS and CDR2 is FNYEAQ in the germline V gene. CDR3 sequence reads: CASSLFASGANVLTF. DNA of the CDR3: TGTGCCAGCAGCTTATTCGCGTCTGGGGCCAACGTCCTGACTTTC.

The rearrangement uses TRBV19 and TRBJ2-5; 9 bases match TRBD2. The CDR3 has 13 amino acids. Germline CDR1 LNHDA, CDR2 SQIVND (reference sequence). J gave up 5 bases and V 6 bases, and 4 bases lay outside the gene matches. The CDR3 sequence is CASRKTSGETQYF. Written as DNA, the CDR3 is TGTGCCAGTAGGAAGACTAGCGGTGAGACCCAGTACTTC.

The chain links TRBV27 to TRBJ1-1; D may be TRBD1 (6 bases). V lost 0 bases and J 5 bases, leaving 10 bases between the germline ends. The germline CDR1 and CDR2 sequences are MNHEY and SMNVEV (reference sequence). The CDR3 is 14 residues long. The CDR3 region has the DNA TGTGCCAGCAGTTTATCAGGGGGTATAACTGAAGCTTTCTTT. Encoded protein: CASSLSGGITEAFF.

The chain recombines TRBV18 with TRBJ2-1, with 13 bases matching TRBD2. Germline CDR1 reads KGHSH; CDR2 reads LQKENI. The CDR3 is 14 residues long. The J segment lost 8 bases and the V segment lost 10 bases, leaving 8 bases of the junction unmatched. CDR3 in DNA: TGTGCCACCTTTCGGACTAGCGGGGGTCATGAGCAGTTCTTC. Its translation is CATFRTSGGHEQFF.

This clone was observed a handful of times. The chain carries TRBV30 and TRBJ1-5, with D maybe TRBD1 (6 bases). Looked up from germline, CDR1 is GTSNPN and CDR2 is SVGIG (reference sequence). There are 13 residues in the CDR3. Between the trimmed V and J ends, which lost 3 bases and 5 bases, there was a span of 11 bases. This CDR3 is CAWSQGSDQPQHF. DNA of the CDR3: TGTGCCTGGAGCCAGGGGTCCGATCAGCCCCAGCATTTT. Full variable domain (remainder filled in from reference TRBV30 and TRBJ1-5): SQTIHQWPATLVQPVGSPLSLECTVEGTSNPNLYWYRQAAGRGLQLLFYSVGIGQISSEVPQNLSASRPQDRQFILSSKKLLLSDSGFYLCAWSQGSDQPQHFGDGTRLSIL.

CDR3 DNA sequence: TGTGCCAGCAGCGCGGGACAGGGTCCCTGGACCGGGGAGCTGTTTTTT. Protein: CASSAGQGPWTGELFF. The chain joins TRBV5-6 to TRBJ2-2; 9 bases fit TRBD1. The CDR3 extends over 16 amino acids. From germline, CDR1 is SGHDT and CDR2 YYEEEE. V was pared by 4 bases and J by 5 bases, with 9 bases of the junction left unmatched.

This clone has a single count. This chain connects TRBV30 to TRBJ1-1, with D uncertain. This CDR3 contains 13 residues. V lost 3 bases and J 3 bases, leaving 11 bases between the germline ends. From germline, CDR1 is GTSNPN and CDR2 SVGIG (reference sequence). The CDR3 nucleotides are TGTGCCTGGAGGGCGGGGTGGGACACTGAAGCTTTCTTT. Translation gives CAWRAGWDTEAFF.

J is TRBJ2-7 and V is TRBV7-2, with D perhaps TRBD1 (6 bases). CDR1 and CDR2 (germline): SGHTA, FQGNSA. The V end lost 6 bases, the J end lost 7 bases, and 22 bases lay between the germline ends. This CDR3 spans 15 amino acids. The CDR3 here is CASSIVGAGLREQYF. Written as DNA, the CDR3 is TGTGCCAGCAGTATAGTGGGGGCAGGGCTAAGGGAGCAGTACTTC.

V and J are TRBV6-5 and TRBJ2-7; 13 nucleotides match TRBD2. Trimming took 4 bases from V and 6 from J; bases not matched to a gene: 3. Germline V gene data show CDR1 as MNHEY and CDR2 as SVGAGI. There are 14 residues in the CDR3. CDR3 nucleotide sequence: TGTGCCAGCAGTTCGGGACTAGCGGGGAGCGAGCAGTACGTC. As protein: CASSSGLAGSEQYV.

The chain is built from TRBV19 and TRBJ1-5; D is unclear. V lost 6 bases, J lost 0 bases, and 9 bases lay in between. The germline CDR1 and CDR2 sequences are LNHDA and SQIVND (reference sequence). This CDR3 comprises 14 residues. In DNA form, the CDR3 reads TGTGCCAGTAGCCGACTTTATAGCAATCAGCCCCAGCATTTT. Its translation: CASSRLYSNQPQHF.

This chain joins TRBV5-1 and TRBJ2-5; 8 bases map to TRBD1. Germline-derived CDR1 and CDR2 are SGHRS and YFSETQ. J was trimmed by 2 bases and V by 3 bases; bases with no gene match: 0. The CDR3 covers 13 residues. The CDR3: CASSWTGQETQYF. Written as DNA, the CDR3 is TGCGCCAGCAGCTGGACAGGGCAAGAGACCCAGTACTTC.